This TCR beta chain was retrieved from a study of OX40 agonist ivuxolimab in advanced cancers. Whole-study findings and limits: Doses of 0.1 to 3.0 mg/kg were accompanied by clonal expansion of CD4+ and CD8+ blood T cells by week 6.

Looked up from germline, CDR1 is SNHLY and CDR2 is FYNNEI. The junction had 7 bases not matched to a gene; V was cut back by 2 bases and J by 4 bases. This CDR3 region has 15 residues. About this clone: Its target is not known.

Clones were read by immunoSEQ multiplex PCR, and TCRdb kept only the in-frame ones, dropping some. This sample has about 79,000 clones, with roughly 88% found just once. The chain has TRBV2 and TRBJ1-1, with 7 bases identical to TRBD1. The TCR comes from an adult with an advanced solid tumor such as melanoma, head and neck, liver or kidney cancer. The sample here was CD4+ or CD8+ T cells sorted from blood, taken in a trial of the OX40 agonist ivuxolimab. CDR3 protein: CASSERQGEVTEAFF. The CDR3 coding sequence is TGTGCCAGCAGTGAACGTCAGGGGGAGGTCACTGAAGCTTTCTTT.